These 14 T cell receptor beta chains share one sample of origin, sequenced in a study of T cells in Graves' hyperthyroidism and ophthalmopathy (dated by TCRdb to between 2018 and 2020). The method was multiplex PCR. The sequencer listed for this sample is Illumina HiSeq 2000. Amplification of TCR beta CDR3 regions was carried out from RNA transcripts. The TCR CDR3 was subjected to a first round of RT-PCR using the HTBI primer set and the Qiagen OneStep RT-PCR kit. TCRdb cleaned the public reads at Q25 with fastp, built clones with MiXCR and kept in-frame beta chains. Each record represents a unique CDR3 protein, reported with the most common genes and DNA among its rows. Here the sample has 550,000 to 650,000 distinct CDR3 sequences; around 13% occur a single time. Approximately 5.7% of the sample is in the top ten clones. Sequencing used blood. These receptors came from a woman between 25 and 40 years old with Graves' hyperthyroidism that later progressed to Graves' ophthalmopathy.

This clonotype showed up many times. The CDR3 sequence is CASRLPGTDYGYTF. The CDR3 DNA sequence: TGCGCCAGCAGATTACCTGGGACGGACTATGGCTACACCTTC. The chain has TRBV5-1 and TRBJ1-2; a weak D match, TRBD1 (5 bases). The CDR3 length is 14 residues. V shed 5 bases and J shed 3 bases, with 14 bases lying between them. Germline assignment: CDR1 SGHRS and CDR2 YFSETQ. The full variable domain, completed using reference TRBV5-1 and TRBJ1-2, is KAGVTQTPRYLIKTRGQQVTLSCSPISGHRSVSWYQQTPGQGLQFLFEYFSETQRNKGNFPGRFSGRQFSNSRSEMNVSTLELGDSALYLCASRLPGTDYGYTFGSGTRLTVV.

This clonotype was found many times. The chain's CDR3 is CASSDTPETQYF. The CDR3 nucleotides read TGTGCCAGCAGTGACACCCCAGAGACCCAGTACTTC. The chain combines TRBV2 with TRBJ2-5; no clear D gene. The CDR3 loop spans 12 amino acids. Germline V CDR1 and CDR2: SNHLY, FYNNEI. V dropped 3 bases and J dropped 4 bases, with 6 bases sitting between them.

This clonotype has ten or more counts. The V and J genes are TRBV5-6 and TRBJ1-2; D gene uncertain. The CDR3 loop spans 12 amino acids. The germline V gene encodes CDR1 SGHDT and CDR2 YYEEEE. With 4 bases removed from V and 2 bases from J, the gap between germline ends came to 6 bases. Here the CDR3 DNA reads TGTGCCAGCAGCCCATGGAACTATGGCTACACCTTC. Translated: CASSPWNYGYTF. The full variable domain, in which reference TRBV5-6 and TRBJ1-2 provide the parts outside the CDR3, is DAGVTQSPTHLIKTRGQQVTLRCSPKSGHDTVSWYQQALGQGPQFIFQYYEEEERQRGNFPDRFSGHQFPNYSSELNVNALLLGDSALYLCASSPWNYGYTFGSGTRLTVV.

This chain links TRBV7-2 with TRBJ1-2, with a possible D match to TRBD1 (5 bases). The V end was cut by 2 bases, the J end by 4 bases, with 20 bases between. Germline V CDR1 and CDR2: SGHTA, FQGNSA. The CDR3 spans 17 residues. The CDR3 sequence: CASSLYVGGGTGYGYTF. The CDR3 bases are TGTGCCAGCAGCTTATATGTGGGGGGGGGAACGGGCTATGGCTACACCTTC. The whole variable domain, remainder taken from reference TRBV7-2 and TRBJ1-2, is GAGVSQSPSNKVTEKGKDVELRCDPISGHTALYWYRQSLGQGLEFLIYFQGNSAPDKSGLPSDRFSAERTGGSVSTLTIQRTQQEDSAVYLCASSLYVGGGTGYGYTFGSGTRLTVV.

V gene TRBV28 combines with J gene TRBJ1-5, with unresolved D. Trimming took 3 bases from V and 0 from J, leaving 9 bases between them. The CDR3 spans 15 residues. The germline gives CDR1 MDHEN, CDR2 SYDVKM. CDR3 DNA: TGTGCCAGCAGTTTTGAAGTTTTTAGCAATCAGCCCCAGCATTTT. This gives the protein CASSFEVFSNQPQHF.

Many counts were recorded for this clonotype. The CDR3 sequence is CASSYSMYSVRGSSYEQYF. CDR3 bases: TGTGCCAGCAGTTACTCGATGTATAGTGTCCGCGGGAGCTCCTACGAGCAGTACTTC. The chain is built from TRBV6-2 or TRBV6-3 and TRBJ2-7, with 7 bases matching TRBD2. Unmatched junction bases numbered 14, after V lost 0 bases and J lost 0 bases. This CDR3 has 19 amino acids. Germline CDR1 and CDR2: MNHEY and SVGEGT.

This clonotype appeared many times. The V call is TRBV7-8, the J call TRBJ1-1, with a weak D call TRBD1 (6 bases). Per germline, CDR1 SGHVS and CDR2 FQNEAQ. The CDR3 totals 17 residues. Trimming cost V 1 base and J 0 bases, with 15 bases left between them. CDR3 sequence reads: CASSLVGGGRMNTEAFF. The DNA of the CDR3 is TGTGCCAGCAGCTTAGTAGGGGGGGGCAGAATGAACACTGAAGCTTTCTTT.

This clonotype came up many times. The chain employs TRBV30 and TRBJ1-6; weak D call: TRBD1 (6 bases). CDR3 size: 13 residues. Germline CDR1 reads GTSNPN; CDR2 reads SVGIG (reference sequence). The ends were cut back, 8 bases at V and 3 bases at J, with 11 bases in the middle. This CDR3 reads CAGQPNYNSPLHF. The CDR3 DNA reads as TGTGCCGGACAGCCGAACTATAATTCACCCCTCCACTTT.

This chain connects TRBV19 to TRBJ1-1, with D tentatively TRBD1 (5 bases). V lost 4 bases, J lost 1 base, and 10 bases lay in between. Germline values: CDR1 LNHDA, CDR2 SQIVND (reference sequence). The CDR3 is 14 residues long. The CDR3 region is CASSRSDTNTEAFF. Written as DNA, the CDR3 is TGTGCCAGTAGTAGATCGGACACGAACACTGAAGCTTTCTTT.

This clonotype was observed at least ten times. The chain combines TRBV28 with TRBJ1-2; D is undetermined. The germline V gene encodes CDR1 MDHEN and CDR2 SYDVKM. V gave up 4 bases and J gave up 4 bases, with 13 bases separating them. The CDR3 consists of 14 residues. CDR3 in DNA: TGTGCCAGCAGTTCCCCCGGCTGGGGCTATGGCTACACCTTC. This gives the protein CASSSPGWGYGYTF.

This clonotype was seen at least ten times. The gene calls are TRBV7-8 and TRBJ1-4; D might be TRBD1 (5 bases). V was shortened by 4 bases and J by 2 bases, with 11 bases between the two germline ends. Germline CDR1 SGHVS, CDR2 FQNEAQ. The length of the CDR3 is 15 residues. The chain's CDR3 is CASSWAGGTNEKLFF. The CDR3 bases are TGTGCCAGCAGCTGGGCTGGGGGGACTAATGAAAAACTGTTTTTT.

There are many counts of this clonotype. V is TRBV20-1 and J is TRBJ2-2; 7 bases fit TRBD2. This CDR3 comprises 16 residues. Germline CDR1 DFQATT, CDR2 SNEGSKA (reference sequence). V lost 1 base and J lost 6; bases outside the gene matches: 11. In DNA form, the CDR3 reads TGCAGTGCTAGAGGGTTACTTGGCGGGAGAGCCGGGGAGCTGTTTTTT. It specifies CSARGLLGGRAGELFF.

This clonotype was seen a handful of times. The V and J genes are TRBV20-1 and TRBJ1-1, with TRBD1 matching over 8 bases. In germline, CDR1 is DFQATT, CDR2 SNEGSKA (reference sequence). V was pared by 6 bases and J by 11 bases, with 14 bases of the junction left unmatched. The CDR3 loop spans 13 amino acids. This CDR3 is CSARTGNPEGAFF. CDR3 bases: TGCAGTGCCAGGACAGGGAATCCCGAGGGGGCTTTCTTT.

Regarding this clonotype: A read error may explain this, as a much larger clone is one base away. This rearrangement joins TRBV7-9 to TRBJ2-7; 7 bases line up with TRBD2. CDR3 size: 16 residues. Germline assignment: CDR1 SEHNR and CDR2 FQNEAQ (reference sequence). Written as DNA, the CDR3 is TGTTCCAGCAGCGCGACGACTAGCCGAAGATCCTACGAGCAGTACTTC. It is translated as CSSSATTSRRSYEQYF.